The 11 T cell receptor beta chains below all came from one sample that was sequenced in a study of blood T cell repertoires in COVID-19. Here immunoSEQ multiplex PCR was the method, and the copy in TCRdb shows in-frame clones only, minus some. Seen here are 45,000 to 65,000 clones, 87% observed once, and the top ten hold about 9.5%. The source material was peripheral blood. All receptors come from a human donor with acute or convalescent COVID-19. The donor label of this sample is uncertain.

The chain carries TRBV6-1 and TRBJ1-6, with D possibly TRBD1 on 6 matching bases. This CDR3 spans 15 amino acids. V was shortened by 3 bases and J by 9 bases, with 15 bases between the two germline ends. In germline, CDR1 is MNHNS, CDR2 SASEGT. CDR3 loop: CASSDGGASASPLHF. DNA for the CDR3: TGTGCCAGCAGTGATGGGGGGGCTAGCGCTTCACCCCTCCACTTT.

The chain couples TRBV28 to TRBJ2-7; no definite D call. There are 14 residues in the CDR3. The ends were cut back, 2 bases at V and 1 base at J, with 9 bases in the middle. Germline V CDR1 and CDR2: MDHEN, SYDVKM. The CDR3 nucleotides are TGTGCCAGCAGTTTAAACCGGTTATCCTACGAGCAGTACGTC. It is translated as CASSLNRLSYEQYV.

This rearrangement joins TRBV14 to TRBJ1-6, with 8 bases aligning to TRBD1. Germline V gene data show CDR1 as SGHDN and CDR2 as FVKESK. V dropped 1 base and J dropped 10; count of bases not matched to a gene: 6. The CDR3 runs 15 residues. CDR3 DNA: TGTGCCAGCAGCCAAGGGACAGGGTTGGACTCACCCCTCCACTTT. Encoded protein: CASSQGTGLDSPLHF.

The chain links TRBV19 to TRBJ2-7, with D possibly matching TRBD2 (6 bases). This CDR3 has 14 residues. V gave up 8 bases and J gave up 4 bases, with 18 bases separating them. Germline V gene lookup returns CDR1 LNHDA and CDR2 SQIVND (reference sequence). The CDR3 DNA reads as TGTGCCAGTGGGGGACTTGGGAGCAATTACGAGCAGTACTTC. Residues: CASGGLGSNYEQYF.

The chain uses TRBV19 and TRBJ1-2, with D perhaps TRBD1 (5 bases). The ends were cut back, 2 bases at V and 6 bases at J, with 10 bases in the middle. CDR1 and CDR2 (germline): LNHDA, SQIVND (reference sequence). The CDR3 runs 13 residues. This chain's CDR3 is CASSIQGADGYTF. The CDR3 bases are TGTGCCAGTAGTATACAAGGGGCGGATGGCTACACCTTC. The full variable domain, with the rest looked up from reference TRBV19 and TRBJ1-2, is DGGITQSPKYLFRKEGQNVTLSCEQNLNHDAMYWYRQDPGQGLRLIYYSQIVNDFQKGDIAEGYSVSREKKESFPLTVTSAQKNPTAFYLCASSIQGADGYTFGSGTRLTVV.

The CDR3 region has the DNA TGTGCCAGCAGCGTAGAACCGGGACTAGCGGGAGTCGAGCAGTACTTC. This sequence encodes CASSVEPGLAGVEQYF. The V and J genes are TRBV9 and TRBJ2-7; TRBD2 matches at 14 bases. This CDR3 comprises 16 residues. Per the germline V gene, CDR1 is SGDLS and CDR2 is YYNGEE. V trimming: 0 bases; J trimming: 6 bases; junction bases outside the gene matches: 5. The full variable domain, with the rest looked up from reference TRBV9 and TRBJ2-7, is DSGVTQTPKHLITATGQRVTLRCSPRSGDLSVYWYQQSLDQGLQFLIQYYNGEERAKGNILERFSAQQFPDLHSELNLSSLELGDSALYFCASSVEPGLAGVEQYFGPGTRLTVT.

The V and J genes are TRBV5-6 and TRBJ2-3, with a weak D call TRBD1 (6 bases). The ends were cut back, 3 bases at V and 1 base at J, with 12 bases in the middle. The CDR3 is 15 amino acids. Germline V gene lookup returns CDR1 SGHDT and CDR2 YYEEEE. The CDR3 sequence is CASSSTGKRTDTQYF. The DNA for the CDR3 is TGTGCCAGCAGCTCGACAGGAAAACGCACAGATACGCAGTATTTT.

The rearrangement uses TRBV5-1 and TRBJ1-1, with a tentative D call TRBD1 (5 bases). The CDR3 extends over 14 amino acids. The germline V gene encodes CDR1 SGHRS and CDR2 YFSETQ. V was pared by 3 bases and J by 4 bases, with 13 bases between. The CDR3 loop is CASSSNPGFTEAFF. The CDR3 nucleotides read TGCGCCAGCAGCTCGAACCCAGGGTTCACTGAAGCTTTCTTT.

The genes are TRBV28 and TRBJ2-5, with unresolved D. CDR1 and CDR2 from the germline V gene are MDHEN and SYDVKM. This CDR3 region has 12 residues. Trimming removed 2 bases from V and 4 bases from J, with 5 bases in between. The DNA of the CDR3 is TGTGCCAGCAGTTTAAAGCGAGAGACCCAGTACTTC. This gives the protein CASSLKRETQYF. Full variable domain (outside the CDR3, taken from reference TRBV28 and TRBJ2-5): DVKVTQSSRYLVKRTGEKVFLECVQDMDHENMFWYRQDPGLGLRLIYFSYDVKMKEKGDIPEGYSVSREKKERFSLILESASTNQTSMYLCASSLKRETQYFGPGTRLLVL.

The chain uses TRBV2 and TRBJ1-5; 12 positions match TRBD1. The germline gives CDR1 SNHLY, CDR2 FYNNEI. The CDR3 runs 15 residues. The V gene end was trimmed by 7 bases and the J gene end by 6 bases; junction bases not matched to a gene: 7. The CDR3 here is CASTPGQGALQPQHF. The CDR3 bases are TGTGCCAGCACCCCGGGACAGGGGGCTCTTCAGCCCCAGCATTTT.

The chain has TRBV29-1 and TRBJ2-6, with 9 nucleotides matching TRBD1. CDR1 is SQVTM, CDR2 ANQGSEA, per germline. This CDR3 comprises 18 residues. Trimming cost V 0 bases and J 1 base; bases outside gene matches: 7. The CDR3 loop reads CSVEEPGQGISGANVLTF. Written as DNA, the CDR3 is TGCAGCGTTGAAGAACCGGGACAGGGAATATCTGGGGCCAACGTCCTGACTTTC.